What follows are 3 T cell receptor beta chains derived from one specimen sequenced in a study of T cell repertoires in ileal Crohn's disease. Time point defined: neoterminal ileum biopsy at postoperative endoscopy, about 6 months after surgery. Some clones are missing from TCRdb's copy, which holds only in-frame ones; the method was immunoSEQ multiplex PCR. This sample has about 62,000 clones, with 85% to 90% found just once. The sequencing input was ileal tissue. The receptors stem from an adult with Crohn's disease.

The table lists this clone with a count of one. This rearrangement joins TRBV4-2 to TRBJ1-2; weak D call: TRBD1 (5 bases). This CDR3 is built from 17 residues. CDR1 and CDR2 (germline): LGHNA, YNFKEQ. Trimming removed 4 bases at V and 2 bases at J, with 20 bases between. This chain's CDR3 is CASSLQTTAAGNYGYTF. The CDR3 DNA follows: TGTGCCAGCAGCCTACAAACGACAGCCGCAGGGAACTATGGCTACACCTTC.

Comments on this clone: This sample also contains other DNA sequences that code for the same CDR3. This chain links TRBV18 with TRBJ2-2; unclear D gene. V lost 2 bases to trimming and J lost 4 bases, with 5 bases between them. Germline assignment: CDR1 KGHSH and CDR2 LQKENI. This CDR3 region has 13 residues. The DNA of the CDR3 is TGTGCCAGCTCACCATCCAGCACCGGGGAGCTGTTTTTT. The encoded protein is CASSPSSTGELFF.

This clone was counted a single time. The V and J genes are TRBV10-3 and TRBJ1-1, with D tentatively TRBD1 (5 bases). The germline gives CDR1 ENHRY, CDR2 SYGVKD. The V and J ends lost 0 bases and 5 bases respectively, with 16 bases between them. The CDR3 is 16 amino acids. CDR3 DNA: TGTGCCATCAGTGAGTCGACCACAGGCCTTGTGACTGAAGCTTTCTTT. Its translation is CAISESTTGLVTEAFF.